This T cell receptor beta chain comes out of a study of T-cell reconstitution after alpha-beta-depleted transplantation in children. V was pared by 3 bases and J by 9 bases, with 21 bases between. Germline V gives CDR1 SGHRS, CDR2 YFSETQ. This CDR3 region has 15 residues. Using unique molecular identifiers, the investigators prepared the TCRbeta library. TCRdb re-called the PCR reads with MiXCR, one entry per CDR3 protein. Of just under 550,000 distinct CDR3 sequences in the sample, around 20% were seen once. The clonotype was recovered from a human donor who donated a stem cell graft to a child with acute lymphoblastic leukemia. The material was PBMCs from the stem cell graft donor, obtained from the stem cell graft. The rearrangement links TRBV5-1 to TRBJ1-1; D is possibly TRBD1 (5 bases). In DNA, the CDR3 is TGCGCCAGCAGCTCAGACCGGGACGCAAAATCGAAAGCTTTCTTT. Translation: CASSSDRDAKSKAFF. Variable domain in full (rest from reference TRBV5-1 and TRBJ1-1): KAGVTQTPRYLIKTRGQQVTLSCSPISGHRSVSWYQQTPGQGLQFLFEYFSETQRNKGNFPGRFSGRQFSNSRSEMNVSTLELGDSALYLCASSSDRDAKSKAFFGQGTRLTVV.